Here is one T cell receptor (beta chain) with its context. Its antigen remains unidentified. MiXCR, applied by TCRdb to the 5' RACE reads, yields one record per CDR3 protein. The sample has hundreds of thousands of distinct CDR3 sequences; roughly 25% are singletons. The source of the sample is a study of T-cell memory formation after mild COVID-19. The junction had 13 bases not matched to a gene; V was cut back by 3 bases and J by 13 bases. Germline V gene lookup returns CDR1 SGHRS and CDR2 YFSETQ. This CDR3 is built from 15 residues. Points from the study as a whole: In pre-infection memory, a portion of responding clones appeared, which suggested that cross-reactive memory joined. Later expanders leaned toward CD4+, whereas clones contracting from day 15 to 85 were balanced CD4/CD8. SARS-CoV-2 specificity was not confirmed for second-wave clones peaking on day 37.

The rearrangement uses TRBV5-1 and TRBJ2-7, with TRBD2 matching 13 bases. The sample taken for sequencing was PBMCs or a T cell subset sorted from them (not recorded which). The receptor was isolated from an adult woman who had mild COVID-19 (a few samples of this study predate the infection). Cell type and time point are not known. CDR3 amino acids: CASSSPTSGRSETYF. CDR3 coding DNA: TGCGCCAGCAGCTCCCCGACTAGCGGGAGGTCGGAGACCTACTTC.